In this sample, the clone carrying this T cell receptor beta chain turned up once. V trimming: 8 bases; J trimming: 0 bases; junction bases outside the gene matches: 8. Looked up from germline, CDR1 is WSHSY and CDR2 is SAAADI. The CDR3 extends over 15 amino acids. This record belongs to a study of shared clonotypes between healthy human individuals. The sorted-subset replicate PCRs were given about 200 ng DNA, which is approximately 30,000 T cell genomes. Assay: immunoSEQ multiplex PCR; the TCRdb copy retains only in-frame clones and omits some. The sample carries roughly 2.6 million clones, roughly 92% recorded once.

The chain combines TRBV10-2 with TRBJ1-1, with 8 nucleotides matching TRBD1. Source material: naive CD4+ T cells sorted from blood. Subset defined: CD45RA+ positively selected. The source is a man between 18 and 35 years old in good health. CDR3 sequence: CASSQGGFMNTEAFF. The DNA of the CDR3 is TGCGCCAGCTCACAGGGGGGGTTTATGAACACTGAAGCTTTCTTT.